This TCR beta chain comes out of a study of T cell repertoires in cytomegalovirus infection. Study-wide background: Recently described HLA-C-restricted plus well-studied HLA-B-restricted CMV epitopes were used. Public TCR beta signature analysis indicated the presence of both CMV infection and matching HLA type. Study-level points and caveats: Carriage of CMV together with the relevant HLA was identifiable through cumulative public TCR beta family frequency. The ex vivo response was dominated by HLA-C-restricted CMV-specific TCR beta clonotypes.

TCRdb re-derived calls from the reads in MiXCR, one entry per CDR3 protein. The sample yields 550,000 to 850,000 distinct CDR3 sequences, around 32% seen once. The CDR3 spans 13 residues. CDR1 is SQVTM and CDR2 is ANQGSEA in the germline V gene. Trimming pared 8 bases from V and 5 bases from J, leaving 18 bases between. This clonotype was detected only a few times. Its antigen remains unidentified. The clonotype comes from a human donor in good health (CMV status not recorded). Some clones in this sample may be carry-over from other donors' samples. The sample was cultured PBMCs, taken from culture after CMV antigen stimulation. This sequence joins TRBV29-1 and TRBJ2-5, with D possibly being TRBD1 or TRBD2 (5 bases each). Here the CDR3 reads CSYTRDGGETQYF. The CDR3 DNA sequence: TGCAGCTACACCCGGGACGGTGGGGAGACCCAGTACTTC.